The clone carrying this TCR beta chain was counted between two and nine times. This sample is drawn from a study of early T cells in non-severe SARS-CoV-2 infection. The protocol attached unique molecular identifiers to individual cDNA molecules. TCRdb called the 5' RACE reads again in MiXCR, with one record for every CDR3 protein. The sample yields about 39,000 distinct CDR3 sequences, 4.7% seen once. Germline CDR1 LGHNA, CDR2 YSLEER. V was shortened by 3 bases and J by 5 bases, with 20 bases between the two germline ends. The CDR3 consists of 16 residues. Sample: whole blood. The V gene is TRBV4-3, the J gene TRBJ2-7, with D maybe TRBD2 (5 bases). This receptor was taken from an adult who was a healthcare worker with PCR-confirmed SARS-CoV-2 infection or an uninfected control (not recorded which). CDR3 sequence: CASSQIRGSTGNEQYF. The CDR3 DNA follows: TGCGCCAGCAGCCAGATCCGTGGGTCAACCGGGAACGAGCAGTACTTC.